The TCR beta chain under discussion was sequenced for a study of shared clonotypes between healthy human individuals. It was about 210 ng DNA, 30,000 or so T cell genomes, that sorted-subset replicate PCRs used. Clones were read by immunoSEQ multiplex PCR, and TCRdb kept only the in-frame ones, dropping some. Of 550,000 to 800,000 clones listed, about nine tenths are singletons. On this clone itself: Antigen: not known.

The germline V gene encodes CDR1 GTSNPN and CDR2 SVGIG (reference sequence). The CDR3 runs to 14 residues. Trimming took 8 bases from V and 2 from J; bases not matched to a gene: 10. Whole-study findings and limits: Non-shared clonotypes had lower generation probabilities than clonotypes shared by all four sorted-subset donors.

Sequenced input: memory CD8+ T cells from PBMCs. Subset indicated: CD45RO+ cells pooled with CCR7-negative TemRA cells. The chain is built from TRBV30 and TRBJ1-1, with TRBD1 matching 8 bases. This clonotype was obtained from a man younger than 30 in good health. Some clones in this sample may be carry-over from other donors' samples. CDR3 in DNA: TGTGCCCAGGACAGGGTTAGTGTAAACACTGAAGCTTTCTTT. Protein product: CAQDRVSVNTEAFF.